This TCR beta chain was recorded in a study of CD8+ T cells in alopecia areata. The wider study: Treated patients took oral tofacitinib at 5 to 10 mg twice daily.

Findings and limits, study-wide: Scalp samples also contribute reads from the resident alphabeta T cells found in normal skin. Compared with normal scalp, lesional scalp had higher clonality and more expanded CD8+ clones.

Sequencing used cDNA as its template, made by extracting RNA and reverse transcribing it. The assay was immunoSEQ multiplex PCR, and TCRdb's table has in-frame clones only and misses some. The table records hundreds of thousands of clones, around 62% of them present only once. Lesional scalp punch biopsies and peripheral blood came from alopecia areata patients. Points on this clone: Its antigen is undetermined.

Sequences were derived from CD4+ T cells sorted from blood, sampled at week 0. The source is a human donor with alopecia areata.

Here the CDR3 DNA reads TGTGCCAGCAGCCAAGTACGGGGTGGTGAGCAGTTCTTC. Translation: CASSQVRGGEQFF. The rearrangement links TRBV14 to TRBJ2-1; the D gene is possibly TRBD2 (5 bases). Per the germline V gene, CDR1 is SGHDN and CDR2 is FVKESK. The CDR3 is 13 amino acids. The germline V and J ends were trimmed by 1 base and 9 bases, with 10 bases remaining between them.